The rows below give T cell receptor beta chains drawn from one sample of a study of T cells in localized non-small cell lung cancer. Profiled with immunoSEQ multiplex PCR; TCRdb holds only in-frame clones, not every one. The sample carries about 77,000 clones, 88% recorded once. The sequences come from peripheral blood, collected before any cancer treatment. These receptors were taken from a woman aged 40-70 years with stage I squamous cell lung carcinoma. Each CDR3 is given with its conserved first and last residue. A D gene is named only where the DNA matches it firmly. Clone size is stated in some rows and not others, as once, few, many or a class when expanded.

CDR3: CAISESGQGAGYGYTF
DNA: TGTGCCATCAGTGAGTCGGGACAGGGGGCTGGCTATGGCTACACCTTC
size: few
D: TRBD1
V: TRBV6-1
J: TRBJ1-2

CDR3: CASSKVAGGYEQYF
DNA: TGTGCCAGTAGTAAAGTAGCGGGGGGTTACGAGCAGTACTTC
size: .
D: TRBD2
V: TRBV19
J: TRBJ2-7

CDR3: CASSSGQGSAMEAFF
DNA: TGCGCCAGCAGTTCCGGACAGGGAAGCGCAATGGAAGCTTTCTTT
size: .
D: TRBD1
V: TRBV5-1
J: TRBJ1-1

CDR3: CASSLVIAGARGTQYF
DNA: TGTGCCAGCAGCTTAGTAATAGCGGGGGCCCGCGGGACCCAGTACTTC
size: .
D: TRBD2
V: TRBV11-2
J: TRBJ2-5

CDR3: CAWSVRGLNQPQHF
DNA: TGTGCCTGGAGTGTAAGAGGGCTCAATCAGCCCCAGCATTTT
size: .
D: .
V: TRBV30
J: TRBJ1-5

CDR3: CASSLNSGAGANVLTF
DNA: TGTGCCAGCAGCTTAAATTCGGGGGCTGGGGCCAACGTCCTGACTTTC
size: .
D: .
V: TRBV7-3
J: TRBJ2-6

CDR3: CASSFGLTGDSNQPQHF
DNA: TGTGCCAGCAGCTTCGGGCTGACAGGAGATAGCAATCAGCCCCAGCATTTT
size: few
D: .
V: TRBV5-6
J: TRBJ1-5

CDR3: CASSFLGGGTEAFF
DNA: TGTGCCAGCAGTTTTCTCGGGGGCGGAACTGAAGCTTTCTTT
size: .
D: .
V: TRBV7-2
J: TRBJ1-1

CDR3: CASSQVRRNTEAFF
DNA: TGTGCCAGCAGCCAAGTTCGCAGGAACACTGAAGCTTTCTTT
size: .
D: .
V: TRBV14
J: TRBJ1-1

CDR3: CASSLTGPDNEQFF
DNA: TGTGCCAGCAGCTTGACAGGGCCGGACAATGAGCAGTTCTTC
size: once
D: TRBD1
V: TRBV9
J: TRBJ2-1

CDR3: CASSRGQGLNTEAFF
DNA: TGTGCCAGCAGCCGGGGACAGGGATTGAACACTGAAGCTTTCTTT
size: .
D: TRBD1
V: TRBV14
J: TRBJ1-1

CDR3: CASAPDPGAYEQYF
DNA: TGTGCCAGCGCACCGGACCCTGGGGCCTACGAGCAGTACTTC
size: once
D: .
V: TRBV5-5
J: TRBJ2-7

CDR3: CASSPRGKGGGETQYF
DNA: TGTGCCAGCAGCCCGCGAGGGAAGGGGGGCGGGGAGACCCAGTACTTC
size: .
D: .
V: TRBV9
J: TRBJ2-5

CDR3: CASSIGAQLAGELFF
DNA: TGTGCCAGTAGTATAGGGGCCCAGTTGGCCGGGGAGCTGTTTTTT
size: .
D: .
V: TRBV19
J: TRBJ2-2

CDR3: CASSLDGGRLDNEQFF
DNA: TGTGCCAGCAGCTTAGATGGGGGCAGGCTCGACAATGAGCAGTTCTTC
size: .
D: .
V: TRBV11-3
J: TRBJ2-1

CDR3: CASSESGVTTDTQYF
DNA: TGCGCCAGCAGTGAGTCGGGCGTGACTACAGATACGCAGTATTTT
size: .
D: .
V: TRBV10-1
J: TRBJ2-3

CDR3: CASSVPDSSGRQFF
DNA: TGCGCCAGCAGCGTACCGGACAGTTCGGGTCGGCAGTTCTTC
size: .
D: .
V: TRBV5-1
J: TRBJ2-1

CDR3: CASSFYDSPLHF
DNA: TGTGCCAGCAGCTTTTACGATTCACCCCTCCACTTT
size: .
D: .
V: TRBV7-2
J: TRBJ1-6

CDR3: CAISGSVGTGPEKLFF
DNA: TGTGCCATCAGTGGATCGGTCGGGACAGGCCCAGAAAAACTGTTTTTT
size: .
D: TRBD1
V: TRBV10-3
J: TRBJ1-4

CDR3: CASSVGGSSYEQYF
DNA: TGTGCCAGCAGCGTAGGGGGCAGCTCCTACGAGCAGTACTTC
size: .
D: .
V: TRBV9
J: TRBJ2-7

CDR3: CASSTDRGLYEQYF
DNA: TGTGCCAGCAGCACGGACAGGGGGCTTTACGAGCAGTACTTC
size: .
D: TRBD1
V: TRBV7-9
J: TRBJ2-7

CDR3: CASSLTSGAGTNEKLFF
DNA: TGTGCCAGCAGTTTAACGTCGGGTGCGGGAACTAATGAAAAACTGTTTTTT
size: .
D: .
V: TRBV28
J: TRBJ1-4

CDR3: CASSLAVSEQYF
DNA: TGTGCCAGCAGCTTAGCCGTAAGCGAGCAGTACTTC
size: .
D: .
V: TRBV7-8
J: TRBJ2-7

CDR3: CASSPPGRGPYYNEQFF
DNA: TGTGCCAGCTCACCACCCGGCAGGGGTCCCTACTACAATGAGCAGTTCTTC
size: .
D: .
V: TRBV18
J: TRBJ2-1

CDR3: CAWGTNYGYTF
DNA: TGTGCCTGGGGGACTAACTATGGCTACACCTTC
size: .
D: .
V: TRBV30
J: TRBJ1-2

CDR3: CASSSPGGGNTEAFF
DNA: TGTGCCAGCAGTTCCCCCGGGGGCGGCAACACTGAAGCTTTCTTT
size: .
D: .
V: TRBV28
J: TRBJ1-1